The 21 T cell receptor beta chains reported below all come from one sample, sequenced in a study of T cells in Graves' hyperthyroidism and ophthalmopathy. TCR beta CDR3 regions were amplified from RNA. When the TCR CDR3 underwent first-round RT-PCR, the HTBI primer set was used. TCRdb ran MiXCR on the multiplex PCR reads and lists one entry per CDR3 protein. The table includes about 560,000 distinct CDR3 sequences, roughly a sixth detected once. The sequenced material came from blood. The receptors here all came from a woman younger than 30 with Graves' hyperthyroidism.

This clonotype has at least ten counts. The V and J genes are TRBV12-3 or TRBV12-4 and TRBJ2-5, with 9 bases fitting TRBD2. The CDR3 has 15 residues. V lost 3 bases to trimming and J lost 3 bases; unmatched junction nucleotides: 5. The CDR3 DNA reads TGTGCCAGCAGTTTTCGCGGGAGGGCCAAAGAGACCCAGTACTTC. It encodes CASSFRGRAKETQYF.

This clonotype was observed at least ten times. This chain connects TRBV12-3 or TRBV12-4 to TRBJ2-1, with 14 bases matching TRBD2. Trimming at V came to 5 bases and at J to 4 bases, leaving 4 bases not matched to a gene. This CDR3 is built from 16 residues. The CDR3, as DNA: TGTGCCAGCAGTACTCGACTAGCGGGAGGGTACAATGAGCAGTTCTTC. Translated: CASSTRLAGGYNEQFF.

This clonotype turned up a few times. The chain employs TRBV20-1 and TRBJ1-3; D gene ambiguous. Between the trimmed V and J ends, which lost 3 bases and 3 bases, there was a span of 12 bases. The CDR3 length is 14 residues. Germline V gene sequence: CDR1 DFQATT, CDR2 SNEGSKA (reference sequence). The CDR3 DNA is TGCAGTGCTAGGGAGGCGGGGTATGGAAACACCATATATTTT. Amino acids: CSAREAGYGNTIYF.

This clonotype has at least ten counts. The V and J genes are TRBV11-1 and TRBJ1-1; D call uncertain. The length of the CDR3 is 12 residues. The germline V gene has CDR1 SGHAT and CDR2 FQDESV (reference sequence). Trimming removed 5 bases from V and 11 bases from J, with 15 bases in between. In DNA, the CDR3 is TGTGCCAGCAGCCAACCCCCCGGAGGGGCTTTCTTT. Translated: CASSQPPGGAFF.

This sequence joins TRBV5-1 and TRBJ2-3; TRBD1 aligns across 9 bases. V shed 9 bases, J shed 2 bases, and the junction held 7 bases outside the gene matches. This CDR3 is 14 amino acids long. Germline V gene sequence: CDR1 SGHRS, CDR2 YFSETQ. CDR3 nucleotide sequence: TGCGCCAAAATGGGACAGGGACACACAGATACGCAGTATTTT. This encodes CAKMGQGHTDTQYF.

The chain is built from TRBV29-1 and TRBJ2-1; D call uncertain. V lost 1 base, J lost 6 bases, and 13 bases lay in between. CDR1 and CDR2 (germline): SQVTM, ANQGSEA. The CDR3 spans 14 residues. The CDR3 is CSVEARGHSNEQFF. The CDR3, as DNA: TGCAGCGTTGAAGCACGAGGCCATAGCAATGAGCAGTTCTTC.

This clonotype was seen ten or more times. This chain joins TRBV5-1 and TRBJ1-1; 7 bases are shared with TRBD1. This CDR3 spans 18 amino acids. Germline V CDR1 and CDR2: SGHRS, YFSETQ. The ends lost 0 bases at V and 4 bases at J; junction bases unmatched: 15. CDR3 DNA: TGCGCCAGCAGCTTGGGACCGGACAGGAGCCGAAGCGGCACTGAAGCTTTCTTT. This gives the protein CASSLGPDRSRSGTEAFF.

There are many counts of this clonotype. The J gene is TRBJ2-5, the V gene TRBV29-1; TRBD2 matches at 8 bases. The germline V gene encodes CDR1 SQVTM and CDR2 ANQGSEA. The CDR3 is 13 residues long. V was clipped by 3 bases and J by 4 bases; unmatched bases: 4. The CDR3: CSVDGGAAETQYF. The CDR3 region has the DNA TGCAGCGTTGACGGGGGGGCCGCAGAGACCCAGTACTTC.

This clonotype was observed a handful of times. The gene calls are TRBV7-2 and TRBJ1-1; TRBD1 is a possible D gene (6 bases). Trimming shortened V by 1 base and J by 2 bases, and 14 bases separated the two germline ends. There are 16 residues in the CDR3. Germline V CDR1 and CDR2: SGHTA, FQGNSA. DNA of the CDR3: TGTGCCAGCAGCTTAGGGGGAGGACAGTTTAACACTGAAGCTTTCTTT. It yields the protein CASSLGGGQFNTEAFF.

This clonotype was counted ten times or more. The chain carries TRBV20-1 and TRBJ1-2; possible D gene TRBD1, 5 bases. V lost 5 bases, J lost 4 bases, and 11 bases lay in between. Per germline, CDR1 DFQATT and CDR2 SNEGSKA (reference sequence). This CDR3 has 12 amino acids. CDR3 loop: CSAGGTAYGYTF. DNA for the CDR3: TGCAGTGCTGGGGGGACCGCCTATGGCTACACCTTC.

The V and J genes are TRBV6-1 and TRBJ1-2; D perhaps matches TRBD1 (5 bases). This CDR3 region has 13 residues. Trimming removed 2 bases from V and 6 bases from J, with 10 bases in between. Germline V CDR1 and CDR2: MNHNS, SASEGT. This CDR3 reads CASSEQGWDGYTF. In DNA, the CDR3 is TGTGCCAGCAGTGAACAGGGTTGGGATGGCTACACCTTC.

At least ten counts were recorded for this clonotype. V and J are TRBV11-1 and TRBJ2-3; D possibly corresponds to TRBD2 (5 bases). CDR3 size: 16 residues. The germline CDR1 and CDR2 sequences are SGHAT and FQDESV (reference sequence). V dropped 5 bases and J dropped 1 base, with 16 bases sitting between them. In DNA form, the CDR3 reads TGTGCCAGCAGCCCAAGACTACTCAGACGCACAGATACGCAGTATTTT. It encodes CASSPRLLRRTDTQYF.

The chain employs TRBV6-1 and TRBJ2-7; D may match TRBD1 or TRBD2 (5 bases each). Germline CDR1 is MNHNS and CDR2 is SASEGT. The germline V and J ends were trimmed by 4 bases and 4 bases, with 14 bases remaining between them. CDR3 length equals 14 residues. Here the CDR3 DNA reads TGTGCCAGCAGTGCCCGGGACGGGCTGTACGAGCAGTACTTC. It codes for CASSARDGLYEQYF.

This clonotype showed up many times. The chain carries TRBV6-1 and TRBJ2-3; no definite D call. CDR1 is MNHNS, CDR2 SASEGT, per germline. This CDR3 spans 13 amino acids. Deletions cut 5 bases from V and 5 bases from J, with 11 bases between. CDR3 nucleotides: TGTGCCAGCAGTCCGCTAGATGTAGATACGCAGTATTTT. It specifies CASSPLDVDTQYF.

The chain links TRBV29-1 to TRBJ2-7; 9 positions agree with TRBD1. Germline V gene lookup returns CDR1 SQVTM and CDR2 ANQGSEA. Germline trimming cut 4 bases from V and 2 bases from J; bases unmatched to any gene: 6. The CDR3 is made up of 14 amino acids. Here the CDR3 reads CSVVNRDRAYEQYF. The DNA of the CDR3 is TGCAGCGTTGTTAATCGGGACAGGGCCTACGAGCAGTACTTC.

This clonotype was observed a few times. The J gene is TRBJ1-2, the V gene TRBV20-1; D ambiguous. V was clipped by 0 bases and J by 3 bases, with 8 bases between them. CDR1 and CDR2 from the germline V gene are DFQATT and SNEGSKA (reference sequence). The CDR3 extends over 13 amino acids. The CDR3 bases are TGCAGTGCTAGAGACCACATGGACTATGGCTACACCTTC. The encoded protein is CSARDHMDYGYTF.

The genes are TRBV24-1 and TRBJ1-1; D may be TRBD1 (5 bases). The CDR3 is 12 residues long. V was trimmed by 4 bases and J by 3 bases, leaving 5 bases between them. Germline CDR1 and CDR2: KGHDR and SFDVKD. CDR3 coding DNA: TGTGCCACCAGTGAGGGGGACACTGAAGCTTTCTTT. Its protein product is CATSEGDTEAFF.

CDR3 sequence: CASSEGAISGNTIYF. Written as DNA, the CDR3 is TGTGCCAGCAGTGAAGGGGCGATCTCTGGAAACACCATATATTTT. The rearrangement uses TRBV6-1 and TRBJ1-3, with D hard to call. The V gene's germline CDR1 is MNHNS and CDR2 SASEGT. V lost 1 base to trimming and J lost 0 bases, with 7 bases between them. This CDR3 comprises 15 residues.

Regarding this clonotype: A much bigger clone sits one base away, suggesting this may be a read error. CDR3 in amino acids: CASSYRSSYEQYF. The DNA for the CDR3 is TGTGCCAGCAGTTACAGGAGCTCCTACGAGCAGTACTTC. The rearrangement joins TRBV6-6 to TRBJ2-7; D ambiguous. The CDR3 is 13 amino acids. The V and J ends lost 2 bases and 0 bases respectively, with 5 bases between them. Germline V gene data show CDR1 as MNHNY and CDR2 as SVGAGI (reference sequence).

This chain uses TRBV6-2 or TRBV6-3 with TRBJ2-1, with 11 bases matching TRBD2. The J segment lost 6 bases and the V segment lost 7 bases, leaving 11 bases of the junction unmatched. The germline gives CDR1 MNHEY, CDR2 SVGEGT. The CDR3 is 16 residues long. The CDR3 sequence: CASTPRLAGWINEQFF. CDR3 bases: TGTGCCAGCACCCCGAGACTAGCGGGGTGGATCAATGAGCAGTTCTTC.

This chain joins TRBV12-5 and TRBJ1-1; D is undetermined. The CDR3 has 12 residues. CDR1 and CDR2 (germline): LGHNT, FRNRAP. Trimming removed 7 bases from V and 3 bases from J, with 9 bases in between. Here the CDR3 reads CASVLSDTEAFF. As DNA, the CDR3 is TGTGCTAGTGTTCTCTCCGACACTGAAGCTTTCTTT.